These T cell receptor beta chains were read from a single sample in a study of cytomegalovirus exposure and HLA in healthy donors. TCRdb's copy holds only in-frame clones and misses some; the assay was immunoSEQ multiplex PCR. The sample includes about 130,000 clones, about four fifths seen only once; the top ten take 1.5% to 2.5%. Material: PBMCs. Receptor source: a man aged 18 to 29 in good health and CMV-seronegative. Each CDR3 is given with its conserved first and last residue. A D gene is named only where the DNA matches it firmly. The size entry is marked missing in some rows and otherwise reads once, few, many or a size class.

cdr3_aa cdr3_nt j_call clone_size d_call v_call cdr3_length
CASWDSFTDTQYF TGTGCCAGCTGGGACTCCTTCACAGATACGCAGTATTTT TRBJ2-3 few . TRBV2 13
CASSQERHESSKLFF TGCGCCAGCAGCCAAGAACGACACGAAAGTTCAAAACTGTTTTTT TRBJ1-4 few . TRBV4-3 15
CASSTRKRGGYNEQFF TGTGCCAGCAGCACGCGAAAGCGGGGGGGCTACAATGAGCAGTTCTTC TRBJ2-1 . TRBD2 TRBV7-2 16
CASQDRARTGELFF TGTGCCAGCCAAGACAGGGCAAGGACCGGGGAGCTGTTTTTT TRBJ2-2 . TRBD1 TRBV7-9 14
CASSAQGGMYSNQPQHF TGTGCCAGCAGCGCTCAGGGGGGAATGTATAGCAATCAGCCCCAGCATTTT TRBJ1-5 . TRBD1 TRBV7-8 17
CASSQGFGTVYNEQFF TGTGCCAGCAGCCAAGGCTTTGGGACAGTCTACAATGAGCAGTTCTTC TRBJ2-1 . TRBD1 TRBV14 16
CASSLYGHTDTQYF TGTGCCAGCAGTTTATATGGCCACACAGATACGCAGTATTTT TRBJ2-3 few . TRBV27 14
CASSVVAVNEQFF TGCGCCAGCAGTGTGGTAGCGGTCAATGAGCAGTTCTTC TRBJ2-1 . . TRBV10-2 13
CASSQEKLGQGGTEAFF TGTGCCAGCAGCCAAGAGAAACTTGGACAGGGTGGAACTGAAGCTTTCTTT TRBJ1-1 . TRBD1 TRBV14 17
CAISDSAGANNEQFF TGTGCCATCAGTGATTCGGCAGGGGCCAACAATGAGCAGTTCTTC TRBJ2-1 . . TRBV10-3 15
CASTPLAVVSTGELFF TGTGCCAGCACCCCCCTGGCGGTAGTCTCCACCGGGGAGCTGTTTTTT TRBJ2-2 . . TRBV7-7 16
CASSQDVIGGGRVYEQYF TGCGCCAGCAGCCAAGATGTGATCGGGGGGGGACGCGTCTACGAGCAGTACTTC TRBJ2-7 . TRBD2 TRBV4-3 18
CASSLAIKNRDLRIQYF TGTGCCAGCAGCTTAGCGATTAAGAACAGGGATTTGAGGATCCAGTACTTC TRBJ2-5 . . TRBV11-1 17
CASSHGAGLNTEAFF TGTGCCAGCAGCCATGGGGCAGGATTGAACACTGAAGCTTTCTTT TRBJ1-1 . . TRBV7-6 15
CASSLHSGRIAYEQYF TGCGCCAGCAGCTTGCATAGCGGGAGGATAGCCTACGAGCAGTACTTC TRBJ2-7 few TRBD2 TRBV5-1 16
CASSLSGSSEKLFF TGCGCCAGCAGCCTCTCCGGGTCGAGCGAAAAACTGTTTTTT TRBJ1-4 . . TRBV4-1 14